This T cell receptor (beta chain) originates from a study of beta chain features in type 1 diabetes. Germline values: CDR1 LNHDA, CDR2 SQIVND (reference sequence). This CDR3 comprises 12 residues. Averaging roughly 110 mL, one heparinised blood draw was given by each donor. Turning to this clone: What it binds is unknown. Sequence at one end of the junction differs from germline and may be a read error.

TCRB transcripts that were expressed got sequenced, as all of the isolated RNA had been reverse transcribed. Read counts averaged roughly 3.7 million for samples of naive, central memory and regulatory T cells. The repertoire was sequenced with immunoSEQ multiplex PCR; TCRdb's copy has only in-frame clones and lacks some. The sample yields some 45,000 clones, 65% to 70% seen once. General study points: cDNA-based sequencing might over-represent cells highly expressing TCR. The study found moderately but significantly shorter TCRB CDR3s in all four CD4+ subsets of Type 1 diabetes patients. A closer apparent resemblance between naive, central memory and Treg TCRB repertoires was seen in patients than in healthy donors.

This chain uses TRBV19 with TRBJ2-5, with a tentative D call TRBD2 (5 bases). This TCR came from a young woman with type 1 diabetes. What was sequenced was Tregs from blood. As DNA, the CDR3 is TGTGCCAGTAGCGCCGGGTGGGAGACCCGGTACTTC. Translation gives CASSAGWETRYF.